This T cell receptor (beta chain) came from a study of T cell repertoires in cytomegalovirus infection. The overall study: Used in the study were CMV epitopes, some recently identified and HLA-C-restricted, others well-studied and HLA-B-restricted. It was the public TCR beta signatures that indicated both CMV infection and matching HLA type.

TCRdb redid the calling of the reads with MiXCR, one entry per CDR3 protein. The sample consists of fewer than 1,000,000 distinct CDR3 sequences, around 32% of them appearing once. About this clonotype: Its antigen is not identified.

Study conclusions and caveats: Dominating the ex vivo response were HLA-C-restricted CMV-specific TCR beta clonotypes.

Trimming left V 8 bases short and J 4 bases short, with 21 bases between. CDR3 size: 15 residues. The sequence came from a human donor in good health (CMV status not recorded). Some clones in this sample may be carry-over from other donors' samples. This chain uses TRBV5-3 with TRBJ1-2; D gene ambiguous. TRBV5-3 is an open reading frame whose function is uncertain. The source was cultured CD8+ T cells from PBMCs, collected from culture after CMV antigen stimulation. In nucleotides, the CDR3 is TGTGCCAGCAGCAAACCCGGGCAACCCCTCTATGGCTACACCTTC. It translates to CASSKPGQPLYGYTF.